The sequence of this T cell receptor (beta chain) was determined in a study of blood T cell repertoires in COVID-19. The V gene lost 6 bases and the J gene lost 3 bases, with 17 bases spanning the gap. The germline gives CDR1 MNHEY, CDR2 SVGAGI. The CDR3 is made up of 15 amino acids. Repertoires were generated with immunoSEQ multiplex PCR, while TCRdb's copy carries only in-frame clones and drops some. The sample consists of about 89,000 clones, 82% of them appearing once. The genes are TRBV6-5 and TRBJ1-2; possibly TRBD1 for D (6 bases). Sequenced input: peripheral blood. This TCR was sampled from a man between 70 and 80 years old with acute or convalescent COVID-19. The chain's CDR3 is CASRRQDRSDYGYTF. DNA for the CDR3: TGTGCCAGCAGGCGACAAGACAGGTCAGACTATGGCTACACCTTC.